This T cell receptor beta chain was recovered during a study of blood T cell repertoires in COVID-19. Study details: Samples of COVID-19 (acute and convalescent) were obtained from the United States, Italy and Spain. PBMCs, B-cell-depleted T cells, or T cells provided the cDNA or gDNA that made up the material.

Germline assignment: CDR1 MNHNY and CDR2 SVGAGI (reference sequence). After removal of 6 bases from V and 5 bases from J, the junction contained 7 bases not matched to a gene. This CDR3 comprises 15 residues. In the original processing: Amplification with reference gene primers provided the estimates of nucleated cell counts. Measured with immunoSEQ multiplex PCR; TCRdb has only the in-frame clones, and not every one. D and trimming were read from the DNA, whereas the V and J calls and clone size are those reported in that table. The table records roughly 75,000 clones, roughly 90% of them present only once.

The source material was peripheral blood. The genes are TRBV6-6 and TRBJ2-5; 12 bases fit TRBD1. The sequence was collected from a man at least 80 years old in a cohort sampled during active COVID-19. The CDR3 reads CASRDPGQGAETQYF. Here the CDR3 DNA reads TGTGCCAGCAGAGACCCGGGACAGGGGGCGGAGACCCAGTACTTC.